This T cell receptor beta chain was sequenced during a study of human CD8 memory T cell subsets. CDR1 MDHEN and CDR2 SYDVKM come from the germline V gene. This CDR3 has 16 residues. Extraction of RNA, which was performed with an RNeasy Mini Kit, drew on duplicate vials of about 160,000 sorted CD8+ T cells per subset. Libraries for TCR beta were constructed using UMI-labeled 5' RACE. TCRdb reprocessed the 5' RACE reads; each CDR3 protein has one entry and no DNA is given. The sample table includes fewer than 15,000 distinct CDR3 sequences. The sequence came from a human donor in good health. Sequencing was carried out using CD8+ T cells from PBMCs. The chain carries TRBV28 and TRBJ2-7; no DNA is available, so the TRBD1 call from TCRdb remains unchecked. CDR3: CASNPIIGAESYEQYF.